Listed below are T cell receptor beta chains from one sample, sequenced in a study of PD-1 blockade in classical Hodgkin lymphoma. Sequencing was performed with immunoSEQ multiplex PCR; in TCRdb, only in-frame clones are kept and a portion is missing. This sample has about 93,000 clones; about three quarters occur once, and the top ten carry approximately 9%. This sample comprised peripheral blood mononuclear cells (PBMCs), obtained before the fourth cycle of nivolumab. Every receptor here comes from a human donor with classical Hodgkin lymphoma. Both conserved end residues are part of each CDR3. Each record gives: D gene, V gene, J gene, clone size, CDR3 protein, CDR3 DNA. D genes are given only for firm matches. Some rows have no size entry. The others give once, few or many, or a class for an expanded clone.

>.|TRBV6-6|TRBJ1-2|.
CASRRHGSGYTF
TGTGCCAGCAGAAGACATGGGTCGGGCTACACCTTC
>.|TRBV28|TRBJ2-1|.
CASSLREQFF
TGTGCCAGCAGTTTACGTGAGCAGTTCTTC
>TRBD1|TRBV6-5|TRBJ1-5|.
CASSRGEQSPQHF
TGTGCCAGCAGCAGGGGGGAGCAGTCGCCCCAGCATTTT
>TRBD2|TRBV18|TRBJ2-1|.
CASSPGVAGAYNEQFF
TGTGCCAGCTCACCAGGGGTGGCGGGAGCCTACAATGAGCAGTTCTTC
>.|TRBV10-3|TRBJ2-4|.
CAISEVIFIQYF
TGTGCCATCAGTGAAGTAATATTCATTCAGTACTTC
>.|TRBV7-2|TRBJ2-7|.
CASSSRPGEQYF
TGTGCCAGCAGTTCCAGACCTGGCGAGCAGTACTTC
>.|TRBV6-6|TRBJ2-7|.
CASSSTTGYEQYF
TGTGCCAGCAGTTCCACGACAGGATACGAGCAGTACTTC
>.|TRBV5-1|TRBJ1-6|.
CASSWAGRGNSPLHF
TGCGCCAGCAGCTGGGCCGGACGGGGAAATTCACCCCTCCACTTT
>.|TRBV25-1|TRBJ1-4|.
CASRDPGWGEKLFF
TGTGCCAGCAGGGATCCAGGGTGGGGAGAAAAACTGTTTTTT
>.|TRBV29-1|TRBJ2-3|many
CSVSLPNLDTQYF
TGCAGCGTTTCCCTCCCTAACTTAGATACGCAGTATTTT
>.|TRBV19|TRBJ1-2|few
CASSLDEGLYGYTF
TGTGCCAGTAGTCTCGATGAGGGACTCTATGGCTACACCTTC
>.|TRBV30|TRBJ1-4|.
CAWSIREAGNEKLFF
TGTGCCTGGAGTATCAGGGAAGCGGGTAATGAAAAACTGTTTTTT
>.|TRBV13|TRBJ1-5|.
CASSLGRSNQPQHF
TGTGCCAGCAGCTTAGGCAGAAGCAATCAGCCCCAGCATTTT
>.|TRBV6-6|TRBJ1-5|few
CASRRRDTLEAPQHF
TGTGCCAGCAGACGCCGGGACACCCTCGAGGCGCCCCAGCATTTT
>TRBD1|TRBV6-1|TRBJ2-3|.
CASSERDRGSTDTQYF
TGTGCCAGCAGTGAACGGGACAGGGGGAGCACAGATACGCAGTATTTT
>.|TRBV18|TRBJ2-7|.
CASSPIRAGVSYEQYF
TGTGCCAGCTCACCTATCAGGGCTGGGGTCTCCTACGAGCAGTACTTC
>TRBD1|TRBV12-5|TRBJ1-1|.
CASGLVPWTGAFF
TGTGCTAGTGGTTTGGTACCCTGGACAGGGGCTTTCTTT
>.|TRBV7-6|TRBJ1-6|.
CASSLVGNSPLHF
TGTGCCAGCAGCTTGGTGGGTAATTCACCCCTCCACTTT
>.|TRBV7-2|TRBJ2-7|few
CASSLVGQGDTYEQYF
TGTGCCAGCAGCTTAGTAGGGCAGGGAGACACCTACGAGCAGTACTTC
>.|TRBV9|TRBJ2-2|.
CASSDRTSIEAGELFF
TGTGCCAGCAGCGATAGGACCTCCATCGAGGCCGGGGAGCTGTTTTTT
>.|TRBV6-1|TRBJ1-3|.
CASMSRGTGNTIYF
TGTGCCAGCATGAGTCGGGGTACTGGAAACACCATATATTTT
>.|TRBV6-5|TRBJ1-3|.
CASSYRSGLRNTIYF
TGTGCCAGCAGTTATAGATCAGGGTTGAGAAACACCATATATTTT
>.|TRBV2|TRBJ1-2|.
CASRSTEGYTF
TGTGCCAGCAGATCTACTGAAGGCTACACCTTC
>.|TRBV6-5|TRBJ1-5|few
CASSRHRVNQPQHF
TGTGCCAGCAGTCGGCACAGGGTTAATCAGCCCCAGCATTTT
>TRBD2|TRBV7-6|TRBJ2-1|.
CASSLVLAGGYNEQFF
TGTGCCAGCAGCTTAGTACTAGCGGGGGGCTACAATGAGCAGTTCTTC
>.|TRBV6-6|TRBJ1-2|.
CASSYERGNYGYTF
TGTGCCAGCAGTTACGAGCGGGGGAACTATGGCTACACCTTC
>.|TRBV7-8|TRBJ1-3|.
CASSPARNTIYF
TGTGCCAGCAGCCCCGCCAGGAACACCATATATTTT
>TRBD2|TRBV6-5|TRBJ2-7|.
CASSRGREGPDEQYF
TGTGCCAGCTCCAGGGGACGGGAGGGCCCGGACGAGCAGTACTTC
>TRBD1|TRBV4-2|TRBJ2-7|.
CASSQAATGPYEQYF
TGTGCCAGCAGCCAAGCGGCGACAGGGCCCTACGAGCAGTACTTC
>TRBD1|TRBV27|TRBJ2-1|.
CASIPVGGLSYNEQFF
TGTGCCAGCATCCCAGTAGGGGGCCTTTCCTACAATGAGCAGTTCTTC
>.|TRBV7-9|TRBJ1-1|.
CASSLGPTGATEAFF
TGTGCCAGCAGCTTAGGACCGACGGGGGCCACTGAAGCTTTCTTT
>.|TRBV18|TRBJ2-2|.
CASSPNREWTGELFF
TGTGCCAGCTCACCAAACCGGGAGTGGACCGGGGAGCTGTTTTTT
>TRBD2|TRBV19|TRBJ2-1|.
CASSSRLAGAYNEQFF
TGTGCCAGTAGTTCCCGACTAGCGGGAGCCTACAATGAGCAGTTCTTC
>.|TRBV6-5|TRBJ1-5|many
CASSPSGNQPQHF
TGTGCCAGCAGTCCATCCGGCAATCAGCCCCAGCATTTT
>.|TRBV11-2|TRBJ2-6|few
CASSVRAASGANVLTF
TGTGCCAGCAGCGTACGGGCAGCGTCTGGGGCCAACGTCCTGACTTTC
>TRBD1|TRBV5-4|TRBJ1-1|.
CASSGRDRDTEAFF
TGTGCCAGCAGCGGCCGGGACAGGGACACTGAAGCTTTCTTT
>.|TRBV4-1|TRBJ2-7|.
CASSQTGTNSYEQYF
TGCGCCAGCAGCCAAACCGGGACAAACTCCTACGAGCAGTACTTC
>.|TRBV27|TRBJ2-7|once
CASRRDFSYEQYF
TGTGCCAGCCGAAGGGACTTCTCCTACGAGCAGTACTTC